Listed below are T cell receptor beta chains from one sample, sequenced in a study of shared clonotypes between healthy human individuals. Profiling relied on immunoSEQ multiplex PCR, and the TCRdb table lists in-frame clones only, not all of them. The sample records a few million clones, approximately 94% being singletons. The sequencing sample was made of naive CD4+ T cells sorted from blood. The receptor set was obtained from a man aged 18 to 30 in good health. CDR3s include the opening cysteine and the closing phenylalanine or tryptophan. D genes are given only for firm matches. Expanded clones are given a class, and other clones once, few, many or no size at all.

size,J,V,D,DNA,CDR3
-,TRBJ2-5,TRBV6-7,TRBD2,TGTGCCAGCAGTTGGGGACTAGCGGGAGAAGAGACCCAGTACTTC,CASSWGLAGEETQYF
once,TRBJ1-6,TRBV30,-,TGTGCCTGGATCATGACTGGGTTTAATTCACCCCTCCACTTT,CAWIMTGFNSPLHF
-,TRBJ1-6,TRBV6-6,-,TGTGCCAGCAGTCGTAGGGAGACAGATTCACCCCTCCACTTT,CASSRRETDSPLHF
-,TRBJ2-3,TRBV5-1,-,TGCGCCAGCAGCTTCCAGGGATCCACAGATACGCAGTATTTT,CASSFQGSTDTQYF
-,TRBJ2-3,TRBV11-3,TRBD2,TGTGCCAGCAGCTTAGGACTAGCGGGAGAATTAGATACGCAGTATTTT,CASSLGLAGELDTQYF
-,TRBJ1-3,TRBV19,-,TGTGCCAGTAGTATACAGTCGGCTGGAAACACCATATATTTT,CASSIQSAGNTIYF
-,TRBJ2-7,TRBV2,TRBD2,TGTGCCAGCATGGGAGGGACCGGGACTAGCCCCTACGAGCAGTACTTC,CASMGGTGTSPYEQYF
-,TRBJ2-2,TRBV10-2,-,TGCACCAGCCGGTTCGGGCTGAACACCGGGGAGCTGTTTTTT,CTSRFGLNTGELFF
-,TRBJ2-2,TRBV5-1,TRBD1,TGCGCCAGCAGCTTTACAGGGGGCGCATCGTCCGGGGAGCTGTTTTTT,CASSFTGGASSGELFF
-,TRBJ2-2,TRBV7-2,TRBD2,TGTGCCAGCAGCCCGGGACTAGCGGGACCGTACACCGGGGAGCTGTTTTTT,CASSPGLAGPYTGELFF
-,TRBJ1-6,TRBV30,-,TGTGCCTGGATTCCAACCAGCAGGGTATTGGAATCACCCCTCCACTTT,CAWIPTSRVLESPLHF
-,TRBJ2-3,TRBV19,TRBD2,TGTGCCAGTAGGACCGGGACTAGCGGGGGCCGCGGGCTTATGGATACGCAGTATTTT,CASRTGTSGGRGLMDTQYF
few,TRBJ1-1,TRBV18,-,TGTGCCAGCTCACCACAGGGGTCGAACACTGAAGCTTTCTTT,CASSPQGSNTEAFF
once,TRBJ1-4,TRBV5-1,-,TGCGCCAGCAGCTTCCTAGGCGGTGAAAAACTGTTTTTT,CASSFLGGEKLFF
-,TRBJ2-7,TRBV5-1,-,TGCGCCACCAAGCTAGGGGAGACCTACGAGCAGTACTTC,CATKLGETYEQYF
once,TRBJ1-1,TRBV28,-,TGTGCCAGCATAGGAGGACCGAACACTGAAGCTTTCTTT,CASIGGPNTEAFF
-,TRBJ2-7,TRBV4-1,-,TGCGCCAGCAGCCGCATCACAGGAAACTCCTACGAGCAGTACTTC,CASSRITGNSYEQYF
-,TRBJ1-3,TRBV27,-,TGTGCCAGCAGTTTGAAGGGAATGACTGGAAACACCATATATTTT,CASSLKGMTGNTIYF
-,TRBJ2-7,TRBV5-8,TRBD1,TGTGCCAGCAGCGTCCTGACAGGGGACGAATCCTACGAGCAGTACTTC,CASSVLTGDESYEQYF
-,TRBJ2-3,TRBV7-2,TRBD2,TGTGCCACTAAGCGGGGCGGGACTTCAGATACGCAGTATTTT,CATKRGGTSDTQYF
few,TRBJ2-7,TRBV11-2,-,TGTGCCAGCAGCTTAGATCCAGGTTCCTACGAGCAGTACTTC,CASSLDPGSYEQYF
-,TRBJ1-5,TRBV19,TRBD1,TGTGCCAGTAGCATCAGAGGGGGCGGACAGCCCCAGCATTTT,CASSIRGGGQPQHF
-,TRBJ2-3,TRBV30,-,TGTGCCTGGAGTACTGCGGCAGCGGGCACAGATACGCAGTATTTT,CAWSTAAAGTDTQYF
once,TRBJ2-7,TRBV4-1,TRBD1,TGCGCCAGCAGCCCGCACACAACAGGGGGCAAGGTTTTAGGGCAGTACTTC,CASSPHTTGGKVLGQYF
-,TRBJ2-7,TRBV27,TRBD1,TGTGCCAGCAGTATAGGACAGGGGCGTTCCTACGAGCAGTACTTC,CASSIGQGRSYEQYF
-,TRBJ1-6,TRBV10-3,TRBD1,TGTGCCATCAGTGAGAGGGGACAGGATAATTCACCCCTCCACTTT,CAISERGQDNSPLHF
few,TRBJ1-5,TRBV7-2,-,TGTGCCAGCAGCTTTAACAGCAATCAGCCCCAGCATTTT,CASSFNSNQPQHF
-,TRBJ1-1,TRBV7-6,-,TGTGCCAGCAGCTTATCCGGGGGGTTGGCAGGCGAAGCTTTCTTT,CASSLSGGLAGEAFF
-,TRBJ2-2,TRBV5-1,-,TGCGCCAGCAGCTTCGCCTACACCGGGGAGCTGTTTTTT,CASSFAYTGELFF
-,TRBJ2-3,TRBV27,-,TGTGCCAGCAGAGCCCTGGCGGCAAACACAGATACGCAGTATTTT,CASRALAANTDTQYF
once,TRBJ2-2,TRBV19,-,TGTGCCAGTAGTATAGGCGGCACCGGGGAGCTGTTTTTT,CASSIGGTGELFF
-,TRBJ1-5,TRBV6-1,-,TGTGCCAGCAGTGTTTCTATAGTCCAGCCCCAGCATTTT,CASSVSIVQPQHF
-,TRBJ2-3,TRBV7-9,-,TGTGCCAGCAGCTCACGGGGGGCCACAGATACGCAGTATTTT,CASSSRGATDTQYF
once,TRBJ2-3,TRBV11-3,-,TGTGCCAGCAGCTTAGGTGGGGGCCGGCAGTATTTT,CASSLGGGRQYF
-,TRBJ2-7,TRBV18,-,TGTGCCAGCTCACAAAAAGAGAAGGATTGGCAGTACTTC,CASSQKEKDWQYF
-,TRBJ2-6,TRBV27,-,TGTGCCAGCAGTTTATCGATCGGCGTCTCTGGGGCCAACGTCCTGACTTTC,CASSLSIGVSGANVLTF
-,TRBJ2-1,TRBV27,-,TGTGCCAGCAAGGCGGGGCCGGGGTACAATGAGCAGTTCTTC,CASKAGPGYNEQFF
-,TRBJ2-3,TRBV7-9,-,TGTGCCAGCAGCTTGATTACAGGAAGCACAGATACGCAGTATTTT,CASSLITGSTDTQYF
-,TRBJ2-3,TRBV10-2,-,TGCGCCAGCAGTGAGGGGCAGGGAAATACGCAGTATTTT,CASSEGQGNTQYF
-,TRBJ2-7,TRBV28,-,TGTGCCAGCAGTTTTTCGGAGGTCAGCTACGAGCAGTACTTC,CASSFSEVSYEQYF
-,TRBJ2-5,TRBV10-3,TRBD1,TGTGCCATCAGTCTGACAGGGGGCAGAGAGACCCAGTACTTC,CAISLTGGRETQYF
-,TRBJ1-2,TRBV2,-,TGTGCCAGCAGTGAAAACGGACCGGGGGTTCGGCTTGGCTACACCTTC,CASSENGPGVRLGYTF
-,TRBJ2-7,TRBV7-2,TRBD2,TGTGCCAGCAGCTTAGGGACTAGCGGGGGCTCCTACGAGCAGTACTTC,CASSLGTSGGSYEQYF
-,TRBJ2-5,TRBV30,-,TGTGCCTGGAGCAGGGGGGGAGAGACCCAGTACTTC,CAWSRGGETQYF
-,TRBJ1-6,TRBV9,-,TGTGCCAGCAGCGTAGCTGCCGAGGCTTCACCCCTCCACTTT,CASSVAAEASPLHF